This is a list of T cell receptor beta chains from one sample in a study of blood T cell repertoires in COVID-19. Repertoires were generated with immunoSEQ multiplex PCR, while TCRdb's copy carries only in-frame clones and drops some. The data show 30,000 to 50,000 clones, with about four fifths seen just once and approximately 20% held by the top ten. The sequencing sample was made of peripheral blood. All receptors come from a man between 65 and 85 years old with acute or convalescent COVID-19. CDR3s leave out the opening cysteine and the closing phenylalanine or tryptophan. For some rows the clone size is stated as once, few or many, or as a class when expanded; others skip it.

ASRTSSYSLAGDTDTQY - TRBV19
ASSDSWRPKGTQY - TRBV6-4
ASWPGRQGGNEQF - TRBV5-1
ASSLVVARDQPQH - TRBV7-8
AISDGLRDTNSYEQY - TRBV10-3
ASSPPGGRSGDTQY - TRBV27
ASSLGLAGLEQY - TRBV18
ASSNPGPSGNTIY - TRBV19
AIREGGNTEAF - TRBV10-3
ASSHQGIRVDTGELF - TRBV23-1
ASSQQGITEAF once TRBV5-1
ASSPPRLANTGELF - TRBV18
ASSWDKGYGYT few TRBV12-3/TRBV12-4
ASTMSRGYYGYT - TRBV19
ASEPGQGGYGYT - TRBV6-6
ASSPQLGYNEQF - TRBV27
ASSQGGRRTDTQY few TRBV4-1
ASSPRQEGTSPLH many TRBV6-2/TRBV6-3
ASSPRPGQGAGGPQH - TRBV28
ASSVLGQGSYEQY - TRBV5-1
ASSMDGRDATNEKLF - TRBV19
SVDIGLAGGYSYEQY few TRBV29-1
ASSQGAGTKNIQY - TRBV11-2
ASSPDRDTLQQY few TRBV18
ASSVAETGFTGELF few TRBV9
ASSPAGENNEQF - TRBV11-3
ATRDTGGAQY - TRBV24-1
ASSPSGTGIDYGYT once TRBV18
ASRIGTSFYEQY - TRBV28
ASSLEGPGFYEQY - TRBV11-2
ASSLRANTEAF - TRBV12-3/TRBV12-4
ASRMDRENTEAF - TRBV5-1
ATSDSFQGRGRIEETQY few TRBV24-1
ASSSTTGSGGYT - TRBV5-1
ASSPYRGNTGELF - TRBV19
ASSSQGRETQY - TRBV7-9
ASSFLDEQF - TRBV28
ASSVGNGFYNEQF - TRBV9
ATSDRLAERGGTDTQY - TRBV24-1
ASSSGTANEKLF few TRBV5-1
ASSGSGTGSPYEQY - TRBV9
ASSPGTLGSYNEQF - TRBV9
ASSPGAETEAF - TRBV18
ASSPSAVAGGGQETQY - TRBV3-1/TRBV3-2
ATRGAGTGENEQF few TRBV24-1
ASSVINEQF - TRBV11-2
ASSLRGSSYNEQF - TRBV5-4
ASSWSDRAQETQY - TRBV28
ASSLVAGNQETQY - TRBV11-1
SVEGARADIQY once TRBV29-1
SASPGIEQF - TRBV20-1
ATGTGGNQPQH - TRBV10-2
ASSFSVNTEAF few TRBV11-3
ASSPYPGGRVADTQY - TRBV9
ASTTGAAYEQY - TRBV7-2
ASSPPRLAGGLETQY - TRBV28